This T cell receptor (beta chain) derives from a study of identical twins (TCRdb year 2016). Describing the broader study: TCR alpha and beta repertoires from monozygotic twins, unrelated adults of various ages and cord blood were deep-sequenced to test whether fetal clonotypes persist. To rule out contamination, replicate twin experiments were performed at different times with different library preparation protocols. The paper as a whole reports these results and caveats: Fewer insertions were carried by abundant cord blood beta clonotypes; a weaker similar trend was observed in young adult naive repertoires, while no such trend was observed in memory repertoires. In monozygotic twins, out-of-frame TCR alpha sharing was systematically underestimated by recombination models, although the models agreed with sharing between unrelated individuals. Excess twin sharing in beta out-of-frame sequences was weaker because fewer shared sequences lowered the signal-to-noise ratio. Invariant T cells such as MAIT and iNKT could partly confound zero-insertion analyses, although diverse VJ usage argued against such confounding for most clonotypes. Out-of-frame TCR alpha sequences shared between twins showed an excess of low generation-probability sequences compared with coincidental sharing between unrelated individuals. Because the same donors could not be followed over many years, the conclusions relied on cross-sectional statistical analysis.

About this clonotype itself: Its target antigen remains unknown. Base qualities are not recorded, but no much larger clone differs from it by a single base.

CDR1 and CDR2, looked up from the germline V gene, are LGHNA and YSLEER. The junction shows trimming of 1 base on V and 5 bases on J, plus 12 bases between the germline ends. The cysteine opens and the phenylalanine closes a CDR3 of 15 amino acids. Kept here is only the CDR3 DNA, which spans 45 bases and is read in frame from base 1. Every donor in the study was a healthy Caucasian. Three pairs of female monozygotic twins, all aged about 18 to 30 years, made up the twin cohort. Positive isolation kits from Invitrogen were used to isolate the CD4+ and CD8+ T cell populations. The library was obtained by 5' RACE. TCRdb shows the sequencer as Illumina HiSeq 2000. A universal primer binding site was introduced by template switching, and a unique molecular identifier was present in the final cDNA, enabling accurate counting of TCR cDNA molecules. Specific primers in the conserved constant-segment region were used to synthesize first-strand cDNA for TCR alpha and beta chains. Each cDNA library was double barcoded, with a SMART-Mk sample barcode plus Illumina barcodes, to control for contamination. Two successive PCR steps introduced TruSeq adapter sequences along with Illumina sample barcodes. The Illumina HiSeq platform was used with custom primers to sequence TCR alpha and beta cDNA libraries. The authors' pipeline ran thus. MiGEC processed the raw reads to extract unique molecular identifiers, while MiXCR was used to determine the CDR3 positions. Recombination models were inferred per individual with the repgenHMM and IGoR tools using an EM algorithm. Shared clonotypes were analyzed with the tcR package in R, and sharing was normalized by the product of cloneset sizes. To study raw recombination free of thymic and clonal selection effects, out-of-frame nonproductive sequences were analyzed. Starting from the raw public reads, TCRdb applied fastp trimming at Q25, assembled clones with MiXCR and retained in-frame beta chains. CDR3 protein duplicates are merged, each entry listing the most common genes and DNA. For this entry, the V and J calls and clone size follow TCRdb and not the study's own pipeline. Across this sample there are some 240,000 distinct CDR3 sequences, with around 8.3% seen only once. In total, the top ten clones hold 3% of the sample.

These data were likewise used in another study, on yellow fever vaccine responses in identical twins. That second report states: The authors reported that the T cell response to vaccination in identical twins appeared partly convergent and partly personalized. Focusing on identical twins, the study followed the T cell clones that responded to the vaccine, and did so with precision.

Sequencing input: CD8+ T cells sorted from blood. Recombination connected TRBV4-3 to TRBJ2-1; the D gene lacks a confident call. The TCR sequence derives from a woman younger than 30 in good health. The CDR3 region reads CASSQVGFGNNEQFF. The nucleotides read TGCGCCAGCAGCCAAGTAGGGTTTGGAAACAATGAGCAGTTCTTC.